The subject of this entry is one TCR beta chain. This entry is derived from a study of blood T cell repertoires in COVID-19. Study in general: Samples came from the United States, Italy and Spain, spanning acute and convalescent COVID-19. In each case, the material was cDNA or gDNA derived from T cells, B-cell-depleted T cells, or PBMCs.

Original methodology: Scientists estimated how many nucleated cells there were by amplifying reference gene primers. Produced via immunoSEQ multiplex PCR; TCRdb's table is partial and in-frame only. That table supplies the V and J calls and clone size; D and trimming were determined from the DNA. The profile shows about 170,000 clones, 84% of them singletons. Those enrolled in Seattle joined during active infection and were followed longitudinally afterward. The V gene end was trimmed by 7 bases and the J gene end by 5 bases; junction bases not matched to a gene: 11. The CDR3 is 15 residues long. Per germline, CDR1 MNHEY and CDR2 SVGAGI.

The V call is TRBV6-5, the J call TRBJ2-1; TRBD1 aligns across 7 bases. This clonotype was sampled from a woman older than 75 with COVID-19, enrolled during active disease. The sequencing sample was made of peripheral blood. The CDR3 loop is CASNYGTVRNNEQFF. The CDR3, as DNA: TGTGCCAGCAACTACGGGACAGTGAGGAACAATGAGCAGTTCTTC.